This T cell receptor (beta chain) is drawn from a study of Graves' ophthalmopathy and Graves' hyperthyroidism. The study amplified TCR beta CDR3 regions using RNA transcripts. An opening RT-PCR round employed HTBI primers and preceded a second-round multiplex PCR. MiXCR was run by TCRdb on the multiplex PCR reads, yielding one entry per CDR3 protein. The sample includes about 550,000 distinct CDR3 sequences, under 45% seen only once; the top ten take roughly 4.5%. There are many counts of this clonotype. Germline V gene lookup returns CDR1 SGHVS and CDR2 FQNEAQ. CDR3 length: 14 residues. V lost 2 bases and J lost 7, with 14 bases in between.

The TCR sequence derives from an adult man with Graves' hyperthyroidism. The gene calls are TRBV7-8 and TRBJ2-5; D tentatively reads TRBD1 or TRBD2 (5 bases each). The source material was peripheral blood or thyroid tissue (not recorded which). The CDR3 protein is CASSLQGPGATQYF. DNA of the CDR3: TGTGCCAGCAGCTTACAGGGCCCCGGGGCGACCCAGTACTTC.